These 30 T cell receptor beta chains were sequenced from one sample in a study of shared clonotypes between healthy human individuals. Only in-frame clones appear in the TCRdb table, and some are missing; sequencing was by immunoSEQ multiplex PCR. Among approximately 1,500,000 clones listed, approximately 98% were seen once. Sample: naive CD4+ T cells sorted from blood. Described subset: CD45RA+ positively selected. These TCRs come from a young man in good health.

The sample holds one count of this clone. The chain combines TRBV28 with TRBJ1-2, with D tentatively TRBD1 (5 bases). The germline V and J ends were trimmed by 3 bases and 0 bases, with 11 bases remaining between them. The CDR3 runs to 15 residues. Germline CDR1 reads MDHEN; CDR2 reads SYDVKM. CDR3 bases: TGTGCCAGCAGTTTGGCGGGACTCTCTAACTATGGCTACACCTTC. It specifies CASSLAGLSNYGYTF.

DNA for the CDR3: TGTGCCAGCAGCCCCGGGGGGGATTCCACCGGGGAGCTGTTTTTT. Translating gives CASSPGGDSTGELFF. The chain recombines TRBV11-3 with TRBJ2-2; 8 bases fit TRBD2. Germline V gives CDR1 SGHNT, CDR2 YENEEA. This CDR3 comprises 15 residues. V was pared by 5 bases and J by 4 bases, with 6 bases of the junction left unmatched.

The rearrangement uses TRBV28 and TRBJ1-5, with D possibly matching TRBD1 (5 bases). Germline CDR1 MDHEN, CDR2 SYDVKM. This CDR3 is built from 12 residues. V was cut by 6 bases and J by 7 bases, with 10 bases left in between. CDR3 bases: TGTGCCAGCAGCAAAGGGGAACAGCCCCAGCATTTT. This gives the protein CASSKGEQPQHF.

The chain has TRBV18 and TRBJ1-3; 12 bases are shared with TRBD1. The CDR3 spans 17 residues. V lost 3 bases and J lost 2; bases outside the gene matches: 5. Germline loops: CDR1 KGHSH, CDR2 LQKENI. The CDR3 nucleotides read TGTGCCAGCTCACCGGGGACAGGGGGCTTCCCTGGAAACACCATATATTTT. This codes for CASSPGTGGFPGNTIYF.

V is TRBV7-9 and J is TRBJ2-3, with TRBD1 as a possible D gene (5 bases). The germline gives CDR1 SEHNR, CDR2 FQNEAQ (reference sequence). The CDR3 covers 14 residues. V lost 7 bases and J lost 0, with 11 bases in between. CDR3 protein: CASTPTASTDTQYF. DNA of the CDR3: TGTGCCAGCACCCCGACAGCTAGCACAGATACGCAGTATTTT.

The chain has TRBV5-1 and TRBJ1-4; D not resolved. Germline CDR1 and CDR2: SGHRS and YFSETQ. Trimming pared 3 bases from V and 4 bases from J, leaving 13 bases between. There are 15 residues in the CDR3. DNA of the CDR3: TGCGCCAGCAGCTCCGGGTGGTCGGGTAATGAAAAACTGTTTTTT. Translation: CASSSGWSGNEKLFF.

As for this clone: Other nucleotide sequences in the sample specify the same CDR3. The V and J genes are TRBV7-2 and TRBJ1-5; unclear D gene. With 2 bases removed from V and 1 base from J, the gap between germline ends came to 3 bases. Germline lookup yields CDR1 SGHTA and CDR2 FQGNSA. CDR3 length: 13 residues. Here the CDR3 reads CASSLTSNQPQHF. Written as DNA, the CDR3 is TGTGCCAGCAGCTTAACGAGCAATCAGCCCCAGCATTTT. Drawing the rest from reference TRBV7-2 and TRBJ1-5, the complete variable domain is GAGVSQSPSNKVTEKGKDVELRCDPISGHTALYWYRQSLGQGLEFLIYFQGNSAPDKSGLPSDRFSAERTGGSVSTLTIQRTQQEDSAVYLCASSLTSNQPQHFGDGTRLSIL.

This sequence joins TRBV9 and TRBJ2-7; 8 positions agree with TRBD1. J lost 2 bases, V lost 1 base, and 11 bases had no gene match. The CDR3 has 17 amino acids. Germline CDR1 is SGDLS and CDR2 is YYNGEE. DNA of the CDR3: TGTGCCAGCAGCGTAACCCCCGGGACAGGACATACCTACGAGCAGTACTTC. Translated: CASSVTPGTGHTYEQYF. The full variable domain, completed using reference TRBV9 and TRBJ2-7, is DSGVTQTPKHLITATGQRVTLRCSPRSGDLSVYWYQQSLDQGLQFLIQYYNGEERAKGNILERFSAQQFPDLHSELNLSSLELGDSALYFCASSVTPGTGHTYEQYFGPGTRLTVT.

The rearrangement uses TRBV9 and TRBJ1-4, with a possible D match to TRBD1 (5 bases). CDR1 is SGDLS, CDR2 YYNGEE, per germline. This CDR3 comprises 12 residues. Between the trimmed V and J ends, which lost 8 bases and 7 bases, there was a span of 12 bases. DNA for the CDR3: TGTGCCAGTGGGGGGATTGGTGAAAAACTGTTTTTT. As protein: CASGGIGEKLFF.

This sequence joins TRBV11-3 and TRBJ2-7; the D call may be TRBD1 or TRBD2 (5 bases each). The CDR3 consists of 16 residues. Between the trimmed V and J ends, which lost 6 bases and 6 bases, there was a span of 24 bases. Per the germline V gene, CDR1 is SGHNT and CDR2 is YENEEA. The CDR3 is CASSNGAPGPEGEQYF. In nucleotides, the CDR3 is TGTGCCAGCAGTAACGGGGCCCCGGGTCCCGAGGGCGAGCAGTACTTC.

V is TRBV28 and J is TRBJ1-4; maybe TRBD1 (5 bases). CDR1 and CDR2 from the germline V gene are MDHEN and SYDVKM. V shed 2 bases and J shed 12 bases, with 16 bases lying between them. The CDR3 is made up of 14 amino acids. The CDR3 reads CASSLQGSREELFF. DNA of the CDR3: TGTGCCAGCAGTTTACAGGGAAGCAGGGAGGAACTGTTTTTT.

The chain carries TRBV5-4 and TRBJ2-6; possible D gene TRBD1, 7 bases. V shed 4 bases and J shed 1 base, with 18 bases lying between them. This CDR3 is 18 amino acids long. Germline CDR1 is SGHNT and CDR2 is YYREEE (reference sequence). CDR3 DNA: TGTGCCAGCAGCGCAAAACAGGGGCGGGGTTCTGGGGCCAACGTCCTGACTTTC. It codes for CASSAKQGRGSGANVLTF.

This clone was picked up one time. The CDR3 reads CASSFGYEQYF. CDR3 sequence (DNA): TGTGCCAGCAGCTTTGGTTACGAGCAGTACTTC. The V call is TRBV5-5, the J call TRBJ2-7; D gene ambiguous. Germline CDR1 reads SGHKS; CDR2 reads YYEKEE (reference sequence). The V end was cut by 2 bases, the J end by 4 bases, with 4 bases between. The CDR3 consists of 11 residues.

The CDR3 DNA sequence: TGTGCCAGCAGTTTGACAGGAATCACCTACAATGAGCAGTTCTTC. Encoded protein: CASSLTGITYNEQFF. The chain employs TRBV6-1 and TRBJ2-1, with D possibly being TRBD1 (6 bases). There are 15 residues in the CDR3. Germline CDR1 is MNHNS and CDR2 is SASEGT. Deletions cut 5 bases from V and 2 bases from J, with 13 bases between.

This chain uses TRBV28 with TRBJ2-7, with D perhaps TRBD2 (7 bases). Germline CDR1 is MDHEN and CDR2 is SYDVKM. Between the trimmed V and J ends, which lost 8 bases and 3 bases, there was a span of 11 bases. There are 12 residues in the CDR3. The CDR3 sequence: CASLRGGYEQYF. In nucleotides, the CDR3 is TGTGCCAGCCTAAGGGGGGGCTACGAGCAGTACTTC.

The CDR3 nucleotides are TGTGCCAGCAGCGGCTTCTTGGGTGATGAGCAGTTCTTC. This translates into CASSGFLGDEQFF. The chain links TRBV9 to TRBJ2-1; D is unclear. The CDR3 consists of 13 residues. CDR1 and CDR2 (germline): SGDLS, YYNGEE. Trimming took 3 bases from V and 8 from J, leaving 12 bases between them.

V usage is TRBV4-1 and J usage is TRBJ2-2; 8 bases map to TRBD1. The CDR3 sequence is 16 residues long. Germline values: CDR1 MGHRA, CDR2 YSYEKL. The V segment lost 4 bases and the J segment 0 bases; nucleotides outside the gene matches: 4. Written as DNA, the CDR3 is TGCGCCAGCAGCCCGAGGACAGGGACGAACACCGGGGAGCTGTTTTTT. Its translation: CASSPRTGTNTGELFF.

This chain connects TRBV7-2 to TRBJ2-7, with 7 bases matching TRBD1. The CDR3 loop spans 14 amino acids. Germline lookup yields CDR1 SGHTA and CDR2 FQGNSA. V shed 4 bases, J shed 6 bases, and the junction held 9 bases outside the gene matches. The CDR3 spells CASSSGQGVVEQYF. In DNA, the CDR3 is TGTGCCAGCAGCTCTGGCCAGGGGGTAGTCGAGCAGTACTTC.

This chain joins TRBV29-1 and TRBJ2-7, with 12 bases identical to TRBD2. Germline V gene lookup returns CDR1 SQVTM and CDR2 ANQGSEA. The junction had 14 bases not matched to a gene; V was cut back by 7 bases and J by 7 bases. The CDR3 is made up of 15 amino acids. This chain's CDR3 is CSAAPRLAGVGEQYF. The CDR3 DNA reads TGCAGCGCTGCCCCAAGACTAGCGGGAGTTGGGGAGCAGTACTTC.

The rearrangement links TRBV15 to TRBJ2-7; tentative D call: TRBD1 (5 bases). Per the germline V gene, CDR1 is LNHNV and CDR2 is YYDKDF (reference sequence). This CDR3 contains 15 residues. V was shortened by 1 base and J by 4 bases, with 14 bases between the two germline ends. DNA for the CDR3: TGTGCCACCAGCAGAGGGACACCTTCACATTACGAGCAGTACTTC. This translates into CATSRGTPSHYEQYF.

This clone was detected only once. The rearrangement uses TRBV15 and TRBJ2-2; 8 bases match TRBD2. The CDR3 length is 17 residues. The trim removed 0 bases at V and 2 bases at J, leaving 5 bases unmatched. In germline, CDR1 is LNHNV, CDR2 YYDKDF (reference sequence). Written as DNA, the CDR3 is TGTGCCACCAGCAGAGATCGGGGGGGTCGCAACACCGGGGAGCTGTTTTTT. Translating gives CATSRDRGGRNTGELFF.

This chain connects TRBV19 to TRBJ1-2, with 7 nucleotides matching TRBD1. V lost 6 bases to trimming and J lost 1 base; unmatched junction nucleotides: 5. CDR3 size: 14 residues. Germline-derived CDR1 and CDR2 are LNHDA and SQIVND (reference sequence). CDR3 amino acids: CASRKGQNNYGYTF. The DNA for the CDR3 is TGTGCCAGTAGGAAGGGACAGAATAACTATGGCTACACCTTC.

This chain's CDR3 is CASSLGVGRASNQPQHF. For the CDR3, the DNA is TGTGCCAGCAGCTTAGGGGTCGGCAGGGCTAGCAATCAGCCCCAGCATTTT. The chain links TRBV7-9 to TRBJ1-5; possibly TRBD1 for D (5 bases). The CDR3 totals 17 residues. V lost 1 base, J lost 0 bases, and 13 bases lay in between. Germline assignment: CDR1 SEHNR and CDR2 FQNEAQ (reference sequence).

The chain employs TRBV12-5 and TRBJ2-2, with TRBD2 identical over 10 bases. CDR1 LGHNT and CDR2 FRNRAP come from the germline V gene. This CDR3 region has 16 residues. Trimming at V came to 4 bases and at J to 3 bases, leaving 5 bases not matched to a gene. The CDR3 region is CASGSEREGDTGELFF. In DNA, the CDR3 is TGTGCTAGTGGTTCGGAGCGGGAGGGGGACACCGGGGAGCTGTTTTTT.

This clone was seen once. This rearrangement joins TRBV6-5 to TRBJ2-7, with D possibly matching TRBD1 (6 bases). Looked up from germline, CDR1 is MNHEY and CDR2 is SVGAGI. The CDR3 is 14 residues long. V lost 4 bases and J 4 bases, leaving 14 bases between the germline ends. The CDR3 loop reads CASSFDRTTYEQYF. Written as DNA, the CDR3 is TGTGCCAGCAGTTTTGACAGGACCACTTACGAGCAGTACTTC.

CDR3 nucleotide sequence: TGCGCCAGCAGCCCTCGTCTTAGCGGGGCTAGCTCCTACGAGCAGTACTTC. Translated, it gives CASSPRLSGASSYEQYF. This rearrangement joins TRBV4-1 to TRBJ2-7; 8 positions match TRBD2. The CDR3 has 17 amino acids. Trimming took 4 bases from V and 0 from J; bases not matched to a gene: 11. In germline, CDR1 is MGHRA, CDR2 YSYEKL.

On this clone itself: The identical CDR3 is also encoded by other nucleotide sequences in the sample. The chain recombines TRBV28 with TRBJ2-7; 9 bases are shared with TRBD2. V was pared by 6 bases and J by 2 bases, with 5 bases of the junction left unmatched. CDR1 and CDR2 (germline): MDHEN, SYDVKM. The CDR3 runs 14 residues. CDR3 residues: CASSTPSGTYEQYF. For the CDR3, the DNA is TGTGCCAGCAGCACTCCTAGCGGGACCTACGAGCAGTACTTC.

The chain employs TRBV5-1 and TRBJ2-3; D is unclear. Germline loops: CDR1 SGHRS, CDR2 YFSETQ. V gave up 4 bases and J gave up 1 base, with 10 bases separating them. The CDR3 contains 14 residues. The CDR3 sequence is CASSAVPRTDTQYF. The DNA for the CDR3 is TGCGCCAGCAGCGCAGTTCCTCGCACAGATACGCAGTATTTT.

The chain joins TRBV27 to TRBJ2-1; no firm D call. This CDR3 has 17 amino acids. Germline CDR1 MNHEY, CDR2 SMNVEV (reference sequence). With 1 base removed from V and 4 bases from J, the gap between germline ends came to 17 bases. CDR3 sequence reads: CASSLFLGRPYYNEQFF. The CDR3 coding sequence is TGTGCCAGCAGTTTATTTCTTGGGCGCCCTTATTACAATGAGCAGTTCTTC.

This clone was recorded only once. V usage is TRBV6-5 and J usage is TRBJ2-1, with TRBD2 matching over 9 bases. CDR3 length: 14 amino acids. V was clipped by 5 bases and J by 8 bases; unmatched bases: 7. The V gene's germline CDR1 is MNHEY and CDR2 SVGAGI. The DNA for the CDR3 is TGTGCCAGCAGTAAGAGCGGGAGGAAGGATGAGCAGTTCTTC. Translating it yields CASSKSGRKDEQFF.